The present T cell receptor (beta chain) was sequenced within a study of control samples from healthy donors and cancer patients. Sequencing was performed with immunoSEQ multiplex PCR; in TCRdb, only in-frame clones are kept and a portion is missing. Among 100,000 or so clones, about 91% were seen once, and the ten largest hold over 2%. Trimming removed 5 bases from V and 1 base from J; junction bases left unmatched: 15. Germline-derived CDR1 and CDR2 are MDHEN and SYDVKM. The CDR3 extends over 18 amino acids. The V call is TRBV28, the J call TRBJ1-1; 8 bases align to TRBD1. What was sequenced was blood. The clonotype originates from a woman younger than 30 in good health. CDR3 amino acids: CASSVAGTGTFPNTEAFF. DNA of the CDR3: TGTGCCAGCAGTGTGGCCGGGACAGGAACGTTCCCGAACACTGAAGCTTTCTTT.